This TCR beta chain was documented in a study of T cells in localized non-small cell lung cancer. Produced via immunoSEQ multiplex PCR; TCRdb's table is partial and in-frame only. The top ten hold over 4.5% of the sample, which has roughly 29,000 clones, approximately 84% seen once. Trimming took 6 bases from V and 4 from J; bases not matched to a gene: 12. The germline V gene has CDR1 KGHSH and CDR2 LQKENI. There are 16 residues in the CDR3. The sequence came from a man aged 35-69 years with stage III lung adenocarcinoma. The sample in question was peripheral blood mononuclear cells, obtained before any cancer treatment. The chain recombines TRBV18 with TRBJ1-5, with 7 bases that match TRBD1. The CDR3 DNA is TGTGCCAGCTCCCGACAGGGCTTAGCTGGGAATCAGCCCCAGCATTTT. This codes for CASSRQGLAGNQPQHF.